The 22 T cell receptor beta chains in this list originate from one sample, sequenced in a study of shared clonotypes between healthy human individuals. TCRdb's table, derived via immunoSEQ multiplex PCR, lists solely in-frame clones and lacks some. Of about 2.3 million clones in the sample, less than 95% were seen once. The source material was naive CD4+ T cells from PBMCs. Subset defined: CD45RA+ positively selected. Source of these receptors: a man aged 18 to 29 in good health. Some clones in this sample may be carry-over from other donors' samples.

The V call is TRBV28, the J call TRBJ2-5; D may be TRBD2 (5 bases). Germline loops: CDR1 MDHEN, CDR2 SYDVKM. CDR3 length: 16 amino acids. The V end lost 4 bases, the J end lost 0 bases, and 15 bases lay between the germline ends. The CDR3 DNA follows: TGTGCCAGCAGTTCCCCGCGGGCGGACTACCAAGAGACCCAGTACTTC. Its protein product is CASSSPRADYQETQYF.

The V and J genes are TRBV6-6 and TRBJ1-2; 9 bases align to TRBD1. Per germline, CDR1 MNHNY and CDR2 SVGAGI (reference sequence). After removal of 4 bases from V and 7 bases from J, the junction contained 10 bases not matched to a gene. This CDR3 has 15 residues. CDR3 sequence: CASSSELGQGIGYTF. The CDR3 DNA sequence: TGTGCCAGCAGTTCCGAACTAGGACAGGGGATTGGCTACACCTTC.

V and J are TRBV19 and TRBJ1-4, with a possible D match to TRBD1 (5 bases). The CDR3 loop spans 19 amino acids. Germline loops: CDR1 LNHDA, CDR2 SQIVND (reference sequence). V shed 8 bases and J shed 7 bases, with 32 bases lying between them. CDR3 coding DNA: TGTGCCAGTCGTAACCTTAAAACAGGAGCCGGGGAGGACGGTGAAAAACTGTTTTTT. Encoded protein: CASRNLKTGAGEDGEKLFF.

The chain recombines TRBV30 with TRBJ2-7; TRBD1 or TRBD2 may be the D gene (5 bases each). Germline CDR1 is GTSNPN and CDR2 is SVGIG (reference sequence). V was pared by 4 bases and J by 6 bases, with 16 bases between. The CDR3 covers 13 residues. The CDR3 region is CAWTRIPGGEQYF. CDR3 nucleotide sequence: TGTGCCTGGACTCGGATTCCTGGGGGCGAGCAGTACTTC.

As for this clone: This sample also contains other DNA sequences that code for the same CDR3. The chain links TRBV19 to TRBJ2-2; 8 positions match TRBD1. Per germline, CDR1 LNHDA and CDR2 SQIVND (reference sequence). The length of the CDR3 is 15 residues. After removal of 1 base from V and 3 bases from J, the junction contained 1 base not matched to a gene. This chain's CDR3 is CASSIGQGYTGELFF. The CDR3 DNA reads as TGTGCCAGTAGTATAGGACAGGGGTACACCGGGGAGCTGTTTTTT.

The rearrangement uses TRBV6-1 and TRBJ1-3, with D unresolved. Germline CDR1 and CDR2: MNHNS and SASEGT. The CDR3 runs to 14 residues. Trimming took 1 base from V and 4 from J, leaving 8 bases between them. CDR3 bases: TGTGCCAGCAGTGAAGGGTTGAGGGGAAACACCATATATTTT. This codes for CASSEGLRGNTIYF.

The chain recombines TRBV6-1 with TRBJ2-1, with D uncertain. The V gene lost 5 bases and the J gene lost 7 bases, with 9 bases spanning the gap. The V gene's germline CDR1 is MNHNS and CDR2 SASEGT. CDR3 length equals 12 residues. The CDR3 coding sequence is TGTGCCAGCAGTACCCGTGGGAATGAGCAGTTCTTC. It specifies CASSTRGNEQFF.

The CDR3 sequence is CASSLTSGRAREQYF. The CDR3 coding sequence is TGTGCCAGCAGTCTGACTAGCGGGAGGGCCCGCGAGCAGTACTTC. The genes are TRBV6-5 and TRBJ2-7; TRBD2 matches 14 bases. V trimming: 5 bases; J trimming: 6 bases; junction bases outside the gene matches: 6. This CDR3 contains 15 residues. Germline V gene lookup returns CDR1 MNHEY and CDR2 SVGAGI.

The chain combines TRBV5-8 with TRBJ1-4; D is perhaps TRBD1 (5 bases). The germline CDR1 and CDR2 sequences are SGHTS and YDEGEE. V was cut by 0 bases and J by 8 bases, with 20 bases left in between. CDR3 size: 17 residues. For the CDR3, the DNA is TGTGCCAGCAGCTTGGGGCAGGGAAGTGTCGCAGGAGAAAAACTGTTTTTT. Translating gives CASSLGQGSVAGEKLFF. Combining the CDR3 with reference TRBV5-8 and TRBJ1-4 gives the whole variable domain EAGVTQSPTHLIKTRGQQATLRCSPISGHTSVYWYQQALGLGLQFLLWYDEGEERNRGNFPPRFSGRQFPNYSSELNVNALELEDSALYLCASSLGQGSVAGEKLFFGSGTQLSVL.

The V call is TRBV6-6, the J call TRBJ2-1; D assignment may be TRBD1 or TRBD2 (5 bases each). The germline V and J ends were trimmed by 7 bases and 8 bases, with 12 bases remaining between them. CDR3 length: 12 residues. Germline CDR1 MNHNY, CDR2 SVGAGI (reference sequence). CDR3 DNA sequence: TGTGCCAGCATTGGGGTGGGGGATGAGCAGTTCTTC. It specifies CASIGVGDEQFF.

Comment on this clone: Other DNA sequences in this specimen translate into the identical CDR3. This chain links TRBV28 with TRBJ1-5; no reliable D call. CDR1 and CDR2 (germline): MDHEN, SYDVKM. V was clipped by 2 bases and J by 4 bases, with 12 bases between them. CDR3 size: 15 residues. The CDR3 nucleotides read TGTGCCAGCAGTTTAAGCGCCGGATCTAATCAGCCCCAGCATTTT. It yields the protein CASSLSAGSNQPQHF.

The gene calls are TRBV21-1 and TRBJ1-4. TRBV21-1 is deemed a pseudogene. This CDR3 comprises 18 residues. DNA for the CDR3: TGTGCCAGCAGCAATTCGAAAAGGCGGGCCGGCGCGGATGAAAAACTGTTTTTT. This sequence encodes CASSNSKRRAGADEKLFF.

The chain couples TRBV6-5 to TRBJ1-4; TRBD1 aligns across 8 bases. This CDR3 contains 15 residues. Germline CDR1 is MNHEY and CDR2 is SVGAGI. V trimming: 6 bases; J trimming: 10 bases; junction bases outside the gene matches: 13. CDR3 DNA sequence: TGTGCCAGCAGGCCCGGAACAGGGGGTAGGGGAAAACTGTTTTTT. Translating it yields CASRPGTGGRGKLFF.

A note on this clone: The same CDR3 arises from other DNA sequences in this sample as well. V gene TRBV7-9 combines with J gene TRBJ2-6; no definite D call. V was trimmed by 6 bases and J by 3 bases, leaving 0 bases between them. The length of the CDR3 is 11 residues. Germline values: CDR1 SEHNR, CDR2 FQNEAQ (reference sequence). The chain's CDR3 is CASSGANVLTF. Here the CDR3 DNA reads TGTGCCAGCAGTGGGGCCAACGTCCTGACTTTC. The whole variable domain, remainder taken from reference TRBV7-9 and TRBJ2-6, is DTGVSQNPRHKITKRGQNVTFRCDPISEHNRLYWYRQTLGQGPEFLTYFQNEAQLEKSRLLSDRFSAERPKGSFSTLEIQRTEQGDSAMYLCASSGANVLTFGAGSRLTVL.

The rearrangement uses TRBV18 and TRBJ2-6; D is unresolved. This CDR3 spans 16 amino acids. CDR1 is KGHSH, CDR2 LQKENI, per germline. The V gene lost 5 bases and the J gene lost 0 bases, with 11 bases spanning the gap. Here the CDR3 reads CASSLTDGSGANVLTF. The CDR3 nucleotides are TGTGCCAGCTCATTAACGGACGGCTCTGGGGCCAACGTCCTGACTTTC.

The chain has TRBV5-5 and TRBJ1-5; 9 positions match TRBD1. The CDR3 is made up of 14 amino acids. V was pared by 4 bases and J by 6 bases, with 5 bases of the junction left unmatched. The germline gives CDR1 SGHKS, CDR2 YYEKEE (reference sequence). The CDR3 here is CASSQTGGTQPQHF. CDR3 nucleotides: TGTGCCAGCAGCCAAACAGGGGGCACTCAGCCCCAGCATTTT.

The chain uses TRBV27 and TRBJ2-7; the D gene is possibly TRBD2 (5 bases). Trimming removed 0 bases from V and 8 bases from J, with 17 bases in between. Germline V gives CDR1 MNHEY, CDR2 SMNVEV (reference sequence). The CDR3 has 15 residues. The CDR3 region is CASSLSKRGATQQYF. The CDR3 DNA reads as TGTGCCAGCAGTTTATCGAAACGGGGTGCTACGCAGCAGTACTTC.

This chain links TRBV18 with TRBJ1-1; D is possibly TRBD1 (5 bases). Deletions cut 5 bases from V and 7 bases from J, with 14 bases between. Germline CDR1 and CDR2: KGHSH and LQKENI. This CDR3 is 13 amino acids long. CDR3 sequence (DNA): TGTGCCAGCTCAACCGTAGGGAGGGGTGAAGCTTTCTTT. This sequence encodes CASSTVGRGEAFF.

The J gene is TRBJ2-3, the V gene TRBV5-1, with no clear D. Germline V gene sequence: CDR1 SGHRS, CDR2 YFSETQ. The CDR3 length is 15 residues. Trimming removed 4 bases from V and 2 bases from J, with 14 bases in between. CDR3 sequence reads: CASSATPGSTDTQYF. CDR3 DNA sequence: TGCGCCAGCAGCGCGACTCCGGGTTCCACAGATACGCAGTATTTT.

The V gene is TRBV7-3, the J gene TRBJ2-2; perhaps TRBD2 as D (6 bases). The germline CDR1 and CDR2 sequences are SGHTA and FQGTGA. V was pared by 1 base and J by 6 bases, with 12 bases between. This CDR3 is 15 amino acids long. CDR3 in DNA: TGTGCCAGCAGCTTAAGGCGGGATCAGGCCGGGGAGCTGTTTTTT. Encoded protein: CASSLRRDQAGELFF.

In the case of this clone: Compared with germline, one end of the junction differs, possibly owing to a read error. J is TRBJ2-5 and V is TRBV6-5; a possible D gene is TRBD1 (6 bases). The length of the CDR3 is 12 residues. Germline assignment: CDR1 MNHEY and CDR2 SVGAGI. CDR3 amino acids: CASSWGQGTQYF. The DNA of the CDR3 is TGTGCCAGCAGCTGGGGGCAAGGGACCCAGTACTTC.

The chain is built from TRBV18 and TRBJ1-5; TRBD1 matches 8 bases. Losses at the gene ends were 3 bases for V and 6 bases for J; bases not matched to a gene: 7. Germline V gives CDR1 KGHSH, CDR2 LQKENI. This CDR3 has 15 residues. The CDR3 region is CASSPGAGGTQPQHF. CDR3 nucleotide sequence: TGTGCCAGCTCACCTGGGGCAGGGGGCACTCAGCCCCAGCATTTT.